Listed here is a single TCR beta chain. Here immunoSEQ multiplex PCR was the method, and the copy in TCRdb shows in-frame clones only, minus some. The sample shows tens of thousands of clones, 84% of them seen only once. The sample originates from a study of blood T cell repertoires in COVID-19. V lost 5 bases, J lost 3 bases, and 7 bases lay in between. Germline CDR1 is MNHEY and CDR2 is SVGEGT. This CDR3 has 12 amino acids. Input material: peripheral blood. The TCR comes from a man aged 50 or older with COVID-19, enrolled during active disease. V gene TRBV6-2 or TRBV6-3 combines with J gene TRBJ1-2; D gene uncertain. CDR3 bases: TGTGCCAGCAGTATTACAGACTATGGCTACACCTTC. Amino acids: CASSITDYGYTF.